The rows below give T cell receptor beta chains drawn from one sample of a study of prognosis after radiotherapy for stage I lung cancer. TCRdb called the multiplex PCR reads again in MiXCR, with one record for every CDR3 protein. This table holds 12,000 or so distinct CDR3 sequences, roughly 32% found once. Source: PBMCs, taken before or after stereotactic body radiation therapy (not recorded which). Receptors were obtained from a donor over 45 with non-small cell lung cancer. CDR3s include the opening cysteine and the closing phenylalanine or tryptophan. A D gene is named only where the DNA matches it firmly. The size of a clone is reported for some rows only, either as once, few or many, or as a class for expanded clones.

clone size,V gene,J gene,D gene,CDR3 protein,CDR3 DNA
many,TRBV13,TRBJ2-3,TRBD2,CASSFSGKGTDTQYF,TGTGCCAGCAGCTTTAGCGGGAAGGGTACAGATACGCAGTATTTT
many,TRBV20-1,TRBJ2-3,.,CSAVTGEVGTDTQYF,TGCAGTGCAGTTACAGGGGAGGTGGGCACAGATACGCAGTATTTT
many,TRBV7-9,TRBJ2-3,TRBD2,CASSLGSAGARTDTQYF,TGTGCCAGCAGCTTAGGGTCTGCGGGAGCGCGCACAGATACGCAGTATTTT
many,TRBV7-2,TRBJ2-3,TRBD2,CASSLRGTSGRAGTDTQYF,TGTGCCAGCAGCTTAAGGGGGACTAGCGGGAGGGCCGGCACAGATACGCAGTATTTT
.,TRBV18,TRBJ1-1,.,CASSPTAYTEAFF,TGTGCCAGCTCACCAACAGCTTACACTGAAGCTTTCTTT
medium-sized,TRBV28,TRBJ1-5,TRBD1,CASNTGALNQPQHF,TGTGCCAGCAACACAGGGGCACTTAATCAGCCCCAGCATTTT
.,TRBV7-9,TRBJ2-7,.,CASSLGQSGSYEQYF,TGTGCCAGCAGCTTAGGACAGTCGGGCTCCTACGAGCAGTACTTC
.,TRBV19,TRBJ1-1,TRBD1,CASSIYRGAEAFF,TGTGCCAGTAGTATATACAGGGGCGCTGAAGCTTTCTTT
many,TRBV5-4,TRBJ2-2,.,CASSLGAGRGYRGAVF,TGTGCCAGCAGCTTGGGGGCGGGGAGAGGATACCGGGGAGCTGTTTTT
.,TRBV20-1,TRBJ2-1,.,CSAPLGGYLDEQFF,TGCAGTGCCCCGCTAGGGGGTTATTTGGATGAGCAGTTCTTC
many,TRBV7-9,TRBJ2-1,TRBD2,CASSLYGRRLAGTNNEQFF,TGTGCCAGCAGCTTATACGGCCGGAGACTAGCGGGAACCAACAATGAGCAGTTCTTC
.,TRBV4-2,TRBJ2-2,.,CASSQGQGPNTGELFF,TGTGCCAGCAGCCAAGGTCAGGGGCCGAACACCGGGGAGCTGTTTTTT
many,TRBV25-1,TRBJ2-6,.,CASSRNSGANVLTF,TGTGCCAGCAGTAGGAACTCTGGGGCCAACGTCCTGACTTTC
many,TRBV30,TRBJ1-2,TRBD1,CAWRRPDRGKGYTF,TGTGCCTGGAGGAGACCGGACAGGGGTAAAGGCTACACCTTC
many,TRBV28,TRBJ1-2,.,CASRNSGRLRDGYTF,TGTGCCAGCAGAAATTCGGGACGGTTGCGAGATGGCTACACCTTC
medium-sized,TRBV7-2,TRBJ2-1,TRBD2,CASSFVAGERFEQFF,TGTGCCAGCAGCTTTGTAGCGGGAGAGCGGTTTGAGCAGTTCTTC